This TCR beta chain was recovered during a study of T cell repertoires in cytomegalovirus infection. The overall study: CMV epitopes used comprised recently identified HLA-C-restricted ones and well-studied HLA-B-restricted ones.

This clonotype was detected many times. What it binds is unknown. Using its own MiXCR run on the reads, TCRdb lists one record per CDR3 protein. The sample lists roughly 800,000 distinct CDR3 sequences, 25% to 35% occurring once. Whole-study results and caveats: The ex vivo response showed dominance by HLA-C-restricted CMV-specific TCR beta clonotypes. Cumulative frequency of public TCR beta families picked out carriers of CMV plus the relevant HLA.

The CDR3 covers 14 residues. The V and J ends lost 5 bases and 2 bases respectively, with 9 bases between them. CDR1 is SGHVS, CDR2 FNYEAQ, per germline. The J gene is TRBJ2-2, the V gene TRBV7-6; weak D call: TRBD1 (6 bases). The input for sequencing was cultured CD8+ T cells from PBMCs, taken from culture after CMV antigen stimulation. This receptor was taken from a human donor in good health (CMV status not recorded). Some clones in this sample may be carry-over from other donors' samples. CDR3 region: CASSRDINTGELFF. CDR3 sequence (DNA): TGTGCCAGCAGCCGGGACATCAACACCGGGGAGCTGTTTTTT.